A single sample is the source of the 32 T cell receptor beta chains below, sequenced in a study of T cells in Graves' hyperthyroidism and ophthalmopathy (dated by TCRdb to between 2017 and 2020). The library was produced with multiplex PCR. TCRdb lists the instrument as Illumina HiSeq 2000. TCR beta CDR3 regions were amplified from RNA transcripts. The first round of RT-PCR for the TCR CDR3 was performed with the HTBI primer set and the Qiagen OneStep RT-PCR kit. TCRdb reprocessed the public reads (quality trimming at Q25 with fastp, clone calling with MiXCR) and kept in-frame beta chains. Rows are unified per CDR3 protein, each entry keeping the most common DNA and genes. The sample table lists approximately 350,000 distinct CDR3 sequences, approximately 14% of them with a count of one. The ten largest clones add up to under 25% of the sample. Sequences were obtained from blood. The receptors were gathered from a woman aged 60-75 years with Graves' ophthalmopathy.

J is TRBJ1-3 and V is TRBV12-3 or TRBV12-4, with unresolved D. There are 14 residues in the CDR3. Trimming pared 3 bases from V and 0 bases from J, leaving 6 bases between. For the CDR3, the DNA is TGTGCCAGCAGTTTTAGGAGCTCTGGAAACACCATATATTTT. Protein: CASSFRSSGNTIYF.

The V gene is TRBV20-1, the J gene TRBJ2-3; the match to TRBD2 covers 12 bases. The CDR3 contains 15 residues. Germline loops: CDR1 DFQATT, CDR2 SNEGSKA (reference sequence). With V trimmed by 6 bases and J by 0 bases, 4 bases remained unmatched. The CDR3 DNA reads as TGCAGTGCAACGGGACTAGCGGGCAGCACAGATACGCAGTATTTT. Translated, it gives CSATGLAGSTDTQYF.

This chain joins TRBV10-3 and TRBJ2-3, with D possibly TRBD1 on 7 matching bases. Looked up from germline, CDR1 is ENHRY and CDR2 is SYGVKD. The CDR3 contains 13 residues. The V end was cut by 7 bases, the J end by 3 bases, with 11 bases between. The CDR3, as DNA: TGTGCCATCACCCCAGGGGGGACAGATACGCAGTATTTT. It translates to CAITPGGTDTQYF.

The genes are TRBV6-5 and TRBJ2-5; 14 bases are shared with TRBD2. The CDR3 has 16 amino acids. V lost 6 bases to trimming and J lost 4 bases; unmatched junction nucleotides: 7. Germline V lookup: CDR1 MNHEY, CDR2 SVGAGI. The DNA of the CDR3 is TGTGCCAGCAGACGGACTAGCGGGAGGAGGAGAGAGACCCAGTACTTC. This sequence encodes CASRRTSGRRRETQYF.

This clonotype was counted a few times. The chain links TRBV19 to TRBJ2-2; TRBD2 matches 10 bases. Germline V CDR1 and CDR2: LNHDA, SQIVND (reference sequence). J lost 1 base, V lost 6 bases, and 8 bases had no gene match. The CDR3 has 17 residues. The CDR3 region is CASSTILAGGNTGELFF. The CDR3 nucleotides are TGTGCCAGTAGCACCATTTTAGCGGGAGGGAACACCGGGGAGCTGTTTTTT.

The J gene is TRBJ2-2, the V gene TRBV6-1; no clear D. This CDR3 has 12 residues. Germline loops: CDR1 MNHNS, CDR2 SASEGT. V was cut by 7 bases and J by 3 bases, with 6 bases left in between. The CDR3 coding sequence is TGTGCCAGCAAGAGAGACACCGGGGAGCTGTTTTTT. Its protein is CASKRDTGELFF.

This clonotype turned up a few times. This may arise from a read error, as a much more abundant clone is one base away. V and J are TRBV28 and TRBJ2-3, with a tentative D call TRBD1 (5 bases). The CDR3 is 15 residues long. Germline V CDR1 and CDR2: MDHEN, SYDVKM. CDR3 protein: CASSLKTRSTGTQYF. CDR3 coding DNA: TGTGCCAGCAGTTTAAAGACCCGAAGCACAGGTACGCAGTATTTT. Full variable domain (remainder filled in from reference TRBV28 and TRBJ2-3): DVKVTQSSRYLVKRTGEKVFLECVQDMDHENMFWYRQDPGLGLRLIYFSYDVKMKEKGDIPEGYSVSREKKERFSLILESASTNQTSMYLCASSLKTRSTGTQYFGPGTRLTVL.

The sample holds many counts of this clonotype. The genes are TRBV9 and TRBJ2-1, with TRBD2 identical over 8 bases. This CDR3 has 16 residues. CDR1 is SGDLS, CDR2 YYNGEE, per germline. The J segment lost 9 bases and the V segment lost 0 bases, leaving 11 bases of the junction unmatched. The CDR3 sequence is CASSVEGVGRASEQFF. The CDR3 nucleotides are TGTGCCAGCAGCGTAGAAGGAGTCGGGAGGGCCAGTGAGCAGTTCTTC.

The J gene is TRBJ2-7, the V gene TRBV29-1; D remains unclear. V gave up 5 bases and J gave up 3 bases, with 5 bases separating them. The CDR3 consists of 10 residues. Germline V gives CDR1 SQVTM, CDR2 ANQGSEA. CDR3 in amino acids: CSVKDYEQYF. CDR3 sequence (DNA): TGCAGCGTTAAGGACTACGAGCAGTACTTC.

This clonotype was counted once. A much larger clone differs from this one at a single base, so this may be a read error. The rearrangement uses TRBV24-1 and TRBJ2-1; D is unclear. Germline V CDR1 and CDR2: KGHDR, SFDVKD. V lost 4 bases and J 4 bases, leaving 7 bases between the germline ends. The CDR3 has 13 residues. In DNA form, the CDR3 reads TGTGCCACCAGTGACTCCCGATACAATGAGCAGTTCTTC. This translates into CATSDSRYNEQFF.

Ten or more counts support this clonotype. This chain joins TRBV5-1 and TRBJ1-1; D possibly corresponds to TRBD1 (5 bases). From germline, CDR1 is SGHRS and CDR2 YFSETQ. With 4 bases removed from V and 4 bases from J, the gap between germline ends came to 14 bases. This CDR3 has 14 amino acids. The CDR3 here is CASSPGGRSTEAFF. CDR3 DNA sequence: TGCGCCAGCAGCCCCGGGGGGAGGAGCACTGAAGCTTTCTTT.

This clonotype was picked up a small number of times. The CDR3 nucleotides are TGTGCCAGCAGCGTAGCTCGGGGGGAGCTCTACAATGAGCAGTTCTTC. As protein: CASSVARGELYNEQFF. The V call is TRBV9, the J call TRBJ2-1, with 7 bases identical to TRBD2. The CDR3 extends over 16 amino acids. The germline V gene encodes CDR1 SGDLS and CDR2 YYNGEE. V gave up 0 bases and J gave up 3 bases; unmatched junction bases: 6.

This clonotype was observed many times. This rearrangement joins TRBV2 to TRBJ2-1; 8 bases match TRBD2. The CDR3 contains 17 residues. Germline trimming cut 4 bases from V and 8 bases from J; bases unmatched to any gene: 16. From germline, CDR1 is SNHLY and CDR2 FYNNEI. The DNA for the CDR3 is TGTGCCAGCAGTGTGGTACACGGGAGGGCCGGAGCCCATGAGCAGTTCTTC. Protein product: CASSVVHGRAGAHEQFF.

This clonotype was detected only a few times. The chain is built from TRBV29-1 and TRBJ2-3, with D perhaps being TRBD1 or TRBD2 (6 bases each). CDR3 size: 13 residues. V lost 6 bases, J lost 1 base, and 11 bases lay in between. Looked up from germline, CDR1 is SQVTM and CDR2 is ANQGSEA. The CDR3 nucleotides are TGCAGCGTACCGGAGGGGGGCACAGATACGCAGTATTTT. Translating gives CSVPEGGTDTQYF.

Ten or more counts support this clonotype. The V gene is TRBV11-1, the J gene TRBJ2-1; 8 nucleotides align to TRBD2. Trimming at V came to 6 bases and at J to 7 bases, leaving 14 bases not matched to a gene. This CDR3 comprises 16 residues. Germline assignment: CDR1 SGHAT and CDR2 FQDESV (reference sequence). DNA for the CDR3: TGTGCCAGCAGAACCATCTCGGCGGGAGGATTTAATGAGCAGTTCTTC. This sequence encodes CASRTISAGGFNEQFF.

At least ten counts were recorded for this clonotype. V usage is TRBV2 and J usage is TRBJ2-7; D is uncertain. CDR1 is SNHLY, CDR2 FYNNEI, per germline. Trimming removed 5 bases from V and 3 bases from J, with 8 bases in between. The CDR3 extends over 12 amino acids. This CDR3 reads CASSSQSYEQYF. CDR3 DNA sequence: TGTGCCAGCAGTTCCCAGAGCTACGAGCAGTACTTC. Full variable domain (remainder filled in from reference TRBV2 and TRBJ2-7): EPEVTQTPSHQVTQMGQEVILRCVPISNHLYFYWYRQILGQKVEFLVSFYNNEISEKSEIFDDQFSVERPDGSNFTLKIRSTKLEDSAMYFCASSSQSYEQYFGPGTRLTVT.

This clonotype has ten or more counts. The genes are TRBV7-3 and TRBJ2-2; TRBD1 matches 9 bases. V was clipped by 4 bases and J by 5 bases; unmatched bases: 5. Germline assignment: CDR1 SGHTA and CDR2 FQGTGA. The CDR3 runs to 15 residues. CDR3 DNA sequence: TGTGCCAGCAGCTCACAGGGGGCGCTTACCGGGGAGCTGTTTTTT. This sequence encodes CASSSQGALTGELFF. The whole variable domain, remainder taken from reference TRBV7-3 and TRBJ2-2, is GAGVSQTPSNKVTEKGKYVELRCDPISGHTALYWYRQSLGQGPEFLIYFQGTGAADDSGLPNDRFFAVRPEGSVSTLKIQRTERGDSAVYLCASSSQGALTGELFFGEGSRLTVL.

This clonotype was seen more than once but under ten times. CDR3 nucleotides: TGTGCCAGTAGTATACTCTCTGGGGCCAACGTCCTGACTTTC. Its protein product is CASSILSGANVLTF. This chain links TRBV19 with TRBJ2-6, with D uncertain. Germline V gene lookup returns CDR1 LNHDA and CDR2 SQIVND (reference sequence). The CDR3 length is 14 residues. V was shortened by 2 bases and J by 0 bases, with 2 bases between the two germline ends. Filled out from reference TRBV19 and TRBJ2-6, the complete variable domain reads DGGITQSPKYLFRKEGQNVTLSCEQNLNHDAMYWYRQDPGQGLRLIYYSQIVNDFQKGDIAEGYSVSREKKESFPLTVTSAQKNPTAFYLCASSILSGANVLTFGAGSRLTVL.

This clonotype was detected ten times or more. The V call is TRBV2, the J call TRBJ1-1; D remains unclear. The germline V gene encodes CDR1 SNHLY and CDR2 FYNNEI. Trimming removed 9 bases from V and 2 bases from J, with 19 bases in between. The CDR3 extends over 15 amino acids. This chain's CDR3 is CARERGPAGNTEAFF. CDR3 nucleotide sequence: TGTGCCAGAGAAAGAGGCCCGGCGGGAAACACTGAAGCTTTCTTT.

The chain employs TRBV6-1 and TRBJ2-6; D may match TRBD1 or TRBD2 (5 bases each). CDR3 size: 15 residues. V lost 8 bases and J 1 base, leaving 12 bases between the germline ends. In germline, CDR1 is MNHNS, CDR2 SASEGT. The CDR3 spells CASEGRSSGANVLTF. CDR3 sequence (DNA): TGTGCCAGCGAGGGACGGAGTTCTGGGGCCAACGTCCTGACTTTC.

This clonotype has a count of ten or more. This rearrangement joins TRBV19 to TRBJ2-1; 8 bases line up with TRBD1. The CDR3 loop spans 15 amino acids. Germline CDR1 is LNHDA and CDR2 is SQIVND (reference sequence). With 5 bases clipped from V and 8 bases from J, the junction kept 11 bases outside the gene matches. CDR3 region: CASSLLTGERDEQFF. For the CDR3, the DNA is TGTGCCAGTAGTTTACTGACAGGGGAGAGGGATGAGCAGTTCTTC. Combining the CDR3 with reference TRBV19 and TRBJ2-1 gives the whole variable domain DGGITQSPKYLFRKEGQNVTLSCEQNLNHDAMYWYRQDPGQGLRLIYYSQIVNDFQKGDIAEGYSVSREKKESFPLTVTSAQKNPTAFYLCASSLLTGERDEQFFGPGTRLTVL.

This clonotype was seen many times. V and J are TRBV2 and TRBJ2-5; 12 bases are a match to TRBD2. V dropped 2 bases and J dropped 2; count of bases not matched to a gene: 3. Germline CDR1 and CDR2: SNHLY and FYNNEI. This CDR3 contains 16 residues. The CDR3 DNA is TGTGCCAGCAGTGAACTAGCGGGAGGGTGGCAAGAGACCCAGTACTTC. Amino acids: CASSELAGGWQETQYF.

This clonotype was found many times. The chain carries TRBV12-3 or TRBV12-4 and TRBJ1-5; D uncertain. This CDR3 is built from 15 residues. Trimming removed 3 bases at V and 5 bases at J, with 14 bases between. This CDR3 reads CASSFGRPYHQPQHF. The DNA for the CDR3 is TGTGCCAGCAGTTTCGGCAGGCCCTACCATCAGCCCCAGCATTTT.

This clonotype has just a few counts. This chain joins TRBV7-6 and TRBJ2-7; no firm D call. This CDR3 region has 12 residues. The germline V gene encodes CDR1 SGHVS and CDR2 FNYEAQ. V shed 5 bases and J shed 7 bases, with 12 bases lying between them. CDR3 bases: TGTGCCAGCAGCGCGTACCTGGGAGAGCAGTACTTC. Amino acids: CASSAYLGEQYF. The whole variable domain, filled in from reference TRBV7-6 and TRBJ2-7, reads GAGVSQSPRYKVTKRGQDVALRCDPISGHVSLYWYRQALGQGPEFLTYFNYEAQQDKSGLPNDRFSAERPEGSISTLTIQRTEQRDSAMYRCASSAYLGEQYFGPGTRLTVT.

This clonotype came up many times. The V gene is TRBV2, the J gene TRBJ2-3; D is unclear. V was shortened by 5 bases and J by 2 bases, with 5 bases between the two germline ends. Germline CDR1 reads SNHLY; CDR2 reads FYNNEI. This CDR3 region has 12 residues. The CDR3 reads CASSKVTDTQYF. CDR3 DNA: TGTGCCAGCAGTAAGGTCACAGATACGCAGTATTTT.

This chain uses TRBV6-2 or TRBV6-3 with TRBJ2-7; D is perhaps TRBD1 or TRBD2 (5 bases each). CDR3 length: 15 residues. Per germline, CDR1 MNHEY and CDR2 SVGEGT. V was shortened by 7 bases and J by 1 base, with 17 bases between the two germline ends. CDR3: CASTLETGTSYEQYF. The CDR3 coding sequence is TGTGCCAGCACCCTAGAAACCGGGACGTCCTACGAGCAGTACTTC.

This clonotype showed up many times. The chain carries TRBV30 and TRBJ1-1; 7 bases are shared with TRBD1. The CDR3 consists of 13 residues. With 1 base clipped from V and 6 bases from J, the junction kept 5 bases outside the gene matches. Looked up from germline, CDR1 is GTSNPN and CDR2 is SVGIG (reference sequence). CDR3 nucleotides: TGTGCCTGGAGTGGCTCCCAGGGGGCTGAAGCTTTCTTT. Its protein is CAWSGSQGAEAFF.

This clonotype was counted at least ten times. The J gene is TRBJ1-5, the V gene TRBV5-1; D is uncertain. Deletions cut 1 base from V and 1 base from J, with 9 bases between. This CDR3 comprises 15 residues. CDR1 is SGHRS and CDR2 is YFSETQ in the germline V gene. CDR3 sequence: CASSLNEPSNQPQHF. The CDR3 bases are TGCGCCAGCAGCTTGAATGAGCCGAGCAATCAGCCCCAGCATTTT.

This clonotype was counted a few times. The rearrangement joins TRBV4-2 to TRBJ2-1; maybe TRBD2 (6 bases). The CDR3 length is 16 residues. The V gene lost 2 bases and the J gene lost 2 bases, with 13 bases spanning the gap. Per the germline V gene, CDR1 is LGHNA and CDR2 is YNFKEQ. The CDR3 bases are TGTGCCAGCAGCCAACTCCCGGGAGCCACCTACAATGAGCAGTTCTTC. It specifies CASSQLPGATYNEQFF.

This clonotype has at least ten counts. The chain links TRBV7-2 to TRBJ1-1; D uncertain. This CDR3 has 15 amino acids. Trimming stripped 6 bases from V and 1 base from J, with 15 bases between. CDR1 is SGHTA and CDR2 is FQGNSA in the germline V gene. This CDR3 is CASSFLETANTEAFF. Here the CDR3 DNA reads TGTGCCAGCAGTTTCTTGGAGACGGCGAACACTGAAGCTTTCTTT.

CDR3 loop: CASSLGQGMGEQFF. The CDR3 DNA reads as TGTGCCAGCAGCTTGGGACAGGGGATGGGTGAGCAGTTCTTC. The chain recombines TRBV7-9 with TRBJ2-1; 10 nucleotides align to TRBD1. This CDR3 spans 14 amino acids. After removal of 3 bases from V and 9 bases from J, the junction contained 5 bases not matched to a gene. CDR1 is SEHNR, CDR2 FQNEAQ, per germline (reference sequence).

At least ten counts were recorded for this clonotype. CDR3 sequence (DNA): TGTGCCAGCAGCCCCCTAGCGGGGGACCAAGAGACCCAGTACTTC. As protein: CASSPLAGDQETQYF. The rearrangement uses TRBV11-1 and TRBJ2-5, with 10 bases identical to TRBD2. Germline lookup yields CDR1 SGHAT and CDR2 FQDESV (reference sequence). The CDR3 is 15 amino acids. Trimming took 5 bases from V and 0 from J; bases not matched to a gene: 3. Full variable domain (remainder filled in from reference TRBV11-1 and TRBJ2-5): EAEVAQSPRYKITEKSQAVAFWCDPISGHATLYWYRQILGQGPELLVQFQDESVVDDSQLPKDRFSAERLKGVDSTLKIQPAELGDSAMYLCASSPLAGDQETQYFGPGTRLLVL.